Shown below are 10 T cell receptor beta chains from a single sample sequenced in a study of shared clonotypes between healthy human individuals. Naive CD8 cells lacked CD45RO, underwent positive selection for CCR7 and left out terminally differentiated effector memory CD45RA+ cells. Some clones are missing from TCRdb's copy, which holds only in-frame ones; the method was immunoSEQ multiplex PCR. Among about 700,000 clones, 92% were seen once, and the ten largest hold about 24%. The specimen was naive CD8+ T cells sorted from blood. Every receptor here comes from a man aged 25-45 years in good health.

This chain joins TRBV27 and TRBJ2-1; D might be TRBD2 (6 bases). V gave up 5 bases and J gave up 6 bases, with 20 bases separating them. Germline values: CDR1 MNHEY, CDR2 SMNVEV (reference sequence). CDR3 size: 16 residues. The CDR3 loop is CASSPSGRIWFNEQFF. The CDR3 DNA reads TGTGCCAGCAGTCCTTCAGGGAGGATCTGGTTCAATGAGCAGTTCTTC.

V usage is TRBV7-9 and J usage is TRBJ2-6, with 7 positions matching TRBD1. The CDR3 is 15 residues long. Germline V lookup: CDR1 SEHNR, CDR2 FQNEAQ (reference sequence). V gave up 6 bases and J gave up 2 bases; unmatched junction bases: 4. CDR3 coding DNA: TGTGCCAGCAGTTTTCAGGGGGCTGGGGCCAACGTCCTGACTTTC. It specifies CASSFQGAGANVLTF.

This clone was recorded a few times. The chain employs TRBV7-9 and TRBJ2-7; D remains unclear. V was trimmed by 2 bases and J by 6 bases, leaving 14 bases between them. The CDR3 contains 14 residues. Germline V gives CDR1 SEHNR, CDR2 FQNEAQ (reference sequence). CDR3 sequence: CASSLLEAPLEQYF. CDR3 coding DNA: TGTGCCAGCAGCTTACTCGAGGCCCCCCTCGAGCAGTACTTC.

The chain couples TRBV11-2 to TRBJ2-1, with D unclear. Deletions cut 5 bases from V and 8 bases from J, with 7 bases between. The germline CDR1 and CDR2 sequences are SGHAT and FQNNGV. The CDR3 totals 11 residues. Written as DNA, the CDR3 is TGTGCCAGCAGCCTTACATATGAGCAGTTCTTC. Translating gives CASSLTYEQFF.

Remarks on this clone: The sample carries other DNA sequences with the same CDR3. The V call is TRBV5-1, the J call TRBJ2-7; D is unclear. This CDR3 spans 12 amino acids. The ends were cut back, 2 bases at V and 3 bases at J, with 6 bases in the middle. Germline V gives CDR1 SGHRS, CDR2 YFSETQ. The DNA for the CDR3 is TGCGCCAGCAGCTTACGAGGCTACGAGCAGTACTTC. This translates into CASSLRGYEQYF.

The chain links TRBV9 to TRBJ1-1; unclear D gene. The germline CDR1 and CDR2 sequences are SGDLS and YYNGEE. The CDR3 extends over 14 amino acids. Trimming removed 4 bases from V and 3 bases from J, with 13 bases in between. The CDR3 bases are TGTGCCAGCAGCCCAAGGACGGATTACACTGAAGCTTTCTTT. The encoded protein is CASSPRTDYTEAFF.

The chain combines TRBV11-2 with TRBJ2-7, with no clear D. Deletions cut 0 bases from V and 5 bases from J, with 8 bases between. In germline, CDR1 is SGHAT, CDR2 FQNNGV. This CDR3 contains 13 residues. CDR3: CASSLELTDEQYF. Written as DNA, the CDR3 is TGTGCCAGCAGCTTAGAGCTTACAGACGAGCAGTACTTC.

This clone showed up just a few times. CDR3 sequence reads: CASSESNEQFF. CDR3 DNA: TGTGCCAGCAGTGAGAGTAATGAGCAGTTCTTC. The gene calls are TRBV2 and TRBJ2-1; no clear D gene. Germline assignment: CDR1 SNHLY and CDR2 FYNNEI. The CDR3 sequence is 11 residues long. V lost 3 bases and J 7 bases, leaving 4 bases between the germline ends.

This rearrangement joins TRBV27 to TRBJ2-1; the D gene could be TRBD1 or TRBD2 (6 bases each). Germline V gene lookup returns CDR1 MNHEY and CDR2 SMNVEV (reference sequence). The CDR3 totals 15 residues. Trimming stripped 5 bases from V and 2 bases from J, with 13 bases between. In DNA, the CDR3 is TGTGCCAGCAGTAGGGGGACTCTACCCTACAATGAGCAGTTCTTC. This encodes CASSRGTLPYNEQFF.

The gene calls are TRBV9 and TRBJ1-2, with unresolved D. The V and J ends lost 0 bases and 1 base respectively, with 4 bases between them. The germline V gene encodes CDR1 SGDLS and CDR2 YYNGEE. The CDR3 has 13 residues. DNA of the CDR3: TGTGCCAGCAGCGTAGGCAGTAACTATGGCTACACCTTC. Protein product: CASSVGSNYGYTF.